This T cell receptor (beta chain) came from a study of blood T cell repertoires in COVID-19. About the study: In each case, the material was cDNA or gDNA derived from T cells, B-cell-depleted T cells, or PBMCs.

The V gene's germline CDR1 is SGHRS and CDR2 YFSETQ. V shed 2 bases and J shed 5 bases, with 16 bases lying between them. This CDR3 has 15 residues. Profiling relied on immunoSEQ multiplex PCR, and the TCRdb table lists in-frame clones only, not all of them. The sample comprises roughly 350,000 clones, about nine tenths of which are singletons, and about 6% rests with the top ten. This sequence originates from a woman in her forties or fifties with COVID-19, enrolled during active disease. The V call is TRBV5-1, the J call TRBJ1-2; weak D call: TRBD1 (6 bases). The sequencing sample was made of peripheral blood. The CDR3 nucleotides are TGCGCCAGCAGCTTCGGGGGGGGCGCGGTTTATGGCTACACCTTC. This encodes CASSFGGGAVYGYTF.